The clone carrying this TCR beta chain was counted between two and nine times. Treatment specified: treatment-naive control, cytoreductive nephrectomy. Controls were unirradiated tumors from treatment-naive cytoreductive nephrectomy patients. This renal cell carcinoma was of the clear cell type. The sample originates from a study of radiation and T cells in renal cell carcinoma. Libraries were prepared by immunoSEQ multiplex PCR; TCRdb keeps only in-frame clonotypes and omits some of them. The sample lists 20,000 to 25,000 clones, under 65% seen once, with about 20% in the top ten. The source material was tumor tissue, sampled from a patient whose treatment was nephrectomy without radiotherapy. This TCR was recovered from a human donor with renal cell carcinoma.

The CDR3 protein is CASIRDRFMNTEAFF. In DNA, the CDR3 is TGTGCCAGCATCCGGGACAGGTTCATGAACACTGAAGCTTTCTTT. V is TRBV6-1 and J is TRBJ1-1; 8 bases line up with TRBD1. This CDR3 has 15 residues. Germline V lookup: CDR1 MNHNS, CDR2 SASEGT. Trimming removed 7 bases from V and 0 bases from J; junction bases left unmatched: 7.